Listed here are 24 T cell receptor beta chains from one sample, sequenced in a study of blood T cell repertoires in COVID-19. The data were produced by immunoSEQ multiplex PCR, yet TCRdb's version contains in-frame clones alone and is incomplete. Seen here are roughly 200,000 clones, around 83% observed once, and the top ten hold roughly 8.7%. The sequenced material came from peripheral blood. The origin of the receptors is a man aged 35 to 55 with active or convalescent COVID-19.

The genes are TRBV27 and TRBJ2-3; TRBD2 matches 11 bases. CDR1 MNHEY and CDR2 SMNVEV come from the germline V gene (reference sequence). This CDR3 is 20 amino acids long. V gave up 5 bases and J gave up 0 bases; unmatched junction bases: 16. This CDR3 reads CASSRRVGTSGSSSTDTQYF. CDR3 nucleotides: TGTGCCAGCAGTCGTCGAGTTGGGACTAGCGGATCGTCAAGCACAGATACGCAGTATTTT.

V gene TRBV4-1 combines with J gene TRBJ2-3; D ambiguous. Trimming shortened V by 1 base and J by 6 bases, and 11 bases separated the two germline ends. Germline lookup yields CDR1 MGHRA and CDR2 YSYEKL. The length of the CDR3 is 14 residues. Here the CDR3 reads CASSQAEHPDTQYF. Written as DNA, the CDR3 is TGCGCCAGCAGCCAAGCCGAACATCCTGATACGCAGTATTTT.

This clone was seen a handful of times. This chain joins TRBV7-2 and TRBJ1-1; possible D gene TRBD1, 6 bases. The germline V and J ends were trimmed by 4 bases and 6 bases, with 18 bases remaining between them. This CDR3 has 15 amino acids. From germline, CDR1 is SGHTA and CDR2 FQGNSA. Here the CDR3 reads CASSSYPQGRAEAFF. In nucleotides, the CDR3 is TGTGCCAGCAGCTCATACCCACAGGGTCGGGCTGAAGCTTTCTTT.

The rearrangement joins TRBV6-2 or TRBV6-3 to TRBJ1-6; possibly TRBD1 for D (5 bases). Germline V gene data show CDR1 as MNHEY and CDR2 as SVGEGT. CDR3 length: 15 residues. Deletions cut 6 bases from V and 7 bases from J, with 16 bases between. The CDR3 here is CASSDSRVRNSPLHF. CDR3 DNA sequence: TGTGCCAGCAGCGATTCCAGGGTAAGGAATTCACCCCTCCACTTT.

The chain is built from TRBV3-1 (or the pseudogene TRBV3-2) and TRBJ2-7, with 8 bases lining up with TRBD2. The V gene's germline CDR1 is LGHDT and CDR2 YNNKEL (reference sequence). This CDR3 is built from 15 residues. J lost 3 bases, V lost 1 base, and 5 bases had no gene match. In DNA form, the CDR3 reads TGTGCCAGCAGCCAAGGTCCCAGCGGGGGCTACGAGCAGTACTTC. Translation: CASSQGPSGGYEQYF.

This chain uses TRBV19 with TRBJ1-1; D is undetermined. CDR1 and CDR2 from the germline V gene are LNHDA and SQIVND (reference sequence). The V end lost 7 bases, the J end lost 1 base, and 10 bases lay between the germline ends. CDR3 length equals 13 residues. The CDR3 DNA is TGTGCCAGTACGACGCGGCAGAACACTGAAGCTTTCTTT. Its protein product is CASTTRQNTEAFF.

V usage is TRBV3-1 (or the pseudogene TRBV3-2) and J usage is TRBJ2-3; tentative D call: TRBD2 (5 bases). The germline CDR1 and CDR2 sequences are LGHDT and YNNKEL (reference sequence). The CDR3 has 13 amino acids. Trimming pared 1 base from V and 3 bases from J, leaving 5 bases between. In nucleotides, the CDR3 is TGTGCCAGCAGCCAAGCGGGAACAGATACGCAGTATTTT. This encodes CASSQAGTDTQYF.

V is TRBV4-1 and J is TRBJ2-5; 7 bases are a match to TRBD2. V dropped 3 bases and J dropped 0; count of bases not matched to a gene: 10. CDR3 length equals 17 residues. From germline, CDR1 is MGHRA and CDR2 YSYEKL. This CDR3 is CASSHNRGGGYQETQYF. CDR3 sequence (DNA): TGCGCCAGCAGCCACAACCGCGGGGGAGGGTACCAAGAGACCCAGTACTTC.

The CDR3 bases are TGTGCCAGCAGCTTACGGGCAGGGGACGGCTACACCTTC. Protein: CASSLRAGDGYTF. The rearrangement joins TRBV7-3 to TRBJ1-2; possibly TRBD1 for D (6 bases). The CDR3 has 13 amino acids. CDR1 SGHTA and CDR2 FQGTGA come from the germline V gene. V lost 2 bases and J 8 bases, leaving 12 bases between the germline ends.

This clone occurred a few times. V gene TRBV6-2 or TRBV6-3 combines with J gene TRBJ2-5, with no clear D. V lost 4 bases and J 0 bases, leaving 12 bases between the germline ends. CDR1 is MNHEY and CDR2 is SVGEGT in the germline V gene. The CDR3 has 15 residues. CDR3 in DNA: TGTGCCAGCAGTTCCCTCAACATGTACCAAGAGACCCAGTACTTC. This codes for CASSSLNMYQETQYF.

DNA for the CDR3: TGTGCCAGCTCACCCCAGGGTCTAGGGGAAAAACTGTTTTTT. Translation gives CASSPQGLGEKLFF. The chain is built from TRBV18 and TRBJ1-4; TRBD1 might be the D (5 bases). This CDR3 contains 14 residues. CDR1 is KGHSH and CDR2 is LQKENI in the germline V gene. Trimming shortened V by 3 bases and J by 8 bases, and 13 bases separated the two germline ends.

The V call is TRBV6-2 or TRBV6-3, the J call TRBJ2-3; the D gene is possibly TRBD2 (5 bases). Germline loops: CDR1 MNHEY, CDR2 SVGEGT. There are 14 residues in the CDR3. Trimming cost V 2 bases and J 4 bases, with 10 bases left between them. The CDR3 is CASSYGSDPDTQYF. CDR3 in DNA: TGTGCCAGCAGTTACGGTAGCGATCCAGATACGCAGTATTTT.

The chain couples TRBV4-1 to TRBJ1-2, with 10 bases aligning to TRBD1. Germline CDR1 reads MGHRA; CDR2 reads YSYEKL. The CDR3 is made up of 18 amino acids. V trimming: 4 bases; J trimming: 6 bases; junction bases outside the gene matches: 17. CDR3: CASSPNPDRGTLKDGYTF. CDR3 nucleotide sequence: TGCGCCAGCAGCCCAAACCCGGACAGGGGGACGTTGAAAGATGGCTACACCTTC.

The sample holds a few counts of this clone. CDR3 in DNA: TGTGCCAGCAGCTTATGGACAGGGGGCGGGAATGAGCAGTTCTTC. Protein: CASSLWTGGGNEQFF. V usage is TRBV7-9 and J usage is TRBJ2-1; TRBD1 aligns across 11 bases. J was trimmed by 7 bases and V by 2 bases; bases with no gene match: 4. CDR3 length: 15 amino acids. CDR1 and CDR2 from the germline V gene are SEHNR and FQNEAQ (reference sequence).

V usage is TRBV4-3 and J usage is TRBJ1-1; 8 nucleotides agree with TRBD1. With V trimmed by 7 bases and J by 4 bases, 17 bases remained unmatched. The CDR3 contains 17 residues. CDR1 and CDR2 (germline): LGHNA, YSLEER. In nucleotides, the CDR3 is TGCGCCAGCACTATAAGCTTGGGGCCAGGGGGCCGCACTGAAGCTTTCTTT. It codes for CASTISLGPGGRTEAFF.

This chain uses TRBV30 with TRBJ2-7; 9 bases are shared with TRBD2. This CDR3 comprises 14 residues. The germline V gene has CDR1 GTSNPN and CDR2 SVGIG (reference sequence). The ends lost 1 base at V and 9 bases at J; junction bases unmatched: 10. The CDR3 DNA is TGTGCCTGGAGTGCACTAGCGGGTGGTTTGGGGCAGTACTTC. Protein: CAWSALAGGLGQYF.

The rearrangement joins TRBV5-8 to TRBJ1-5; D call uncertain. Trimming stripped 2 bases from V and 2 bases from J, with 8 bases between. CDR3 length: 14 amino acids. The germline gives CDR1 SGHTS, CDR2 YDEGEE. CDR3 amino acids: CASSFLRGNQPQHF. The CDR3 coding sequence is TGTGCCAGCAGCTTCCTGAGGGGCAATCAGCCCCAGCATTTT.

The chain joins TRBV21-1 to TRBJ2-1; the table's D call of TRBD1 was not tested on the DNA. TRBV21-1 is reported as a pseudogene. The CDR3 runs to 16 residues. Here the CDR3 reads CASSKPGLPGGGEQFF. The DNA of the CDR3 is TGTGCCAGCAGCAAGCCCGGGCTGCCAGGGGGCGGTGAGCAGTTCTTC.

The V and J genes are TRBV5-1 and TRBJ2-1, with 9 bases aligning to TRBD1. This CDR3 is built from 17 residues. Germline-derived CDR1 and CDR2 are SGHRS and YFSETQ. Trimming removed 4 bases from V and 5 bases from J; junction bases left unmatched: 13. The CDR3 DNA follows: TGCGCCAGCAGCGGAGGCGCCGGGACAGGGCCCCACAATGAGCAGTTCTTC. Its protein is CASSGGAGTGPHNEQFF.

V is TRBV2 and J is TRBJ1-1; D ambiguous. This CDR3 is built from 13 residues. Germline lookup yields CDR1 SNHLY and CDR2 FYNNEI. V was cut by 4 bases and J by 0 bases, with 6 bases left in between. The CDR3 bases are TGTGCCAGCAGTGGGGAGTTGAACACTGAAGCTTTCTTT. Its translation: CASSGELNTEAFF.

The chain uses TRBV11-3 and TRBJ2-4; 7 nucleotides agree with TRBD2. Trimming cost V 5 bases and J 0 bases; bases outside gene matches: 7. The CDR3 loop spans 16 amino acids. Germline V gives CDR1 SGHNT, CDR2 YENEEA. CDR3 sequence reads: CASSHTSEIAKNIQYF. The CDR3, as DNA: TGTGCCAGCAGCCACACTAGCGAAATAGCCAAAAACATTCAGTACTTC.

This chain links TRBV18 with TRBJ1-5, with D perhaps matching TRBD1 (6 bases). The V and J ends lost 8 bases and 3 bases respectively, with 17 bases between them. Germline V gene sequence: CDR1 KGHSH, CDR2 LQKENI. The length of the CDR3 is 15 residues. DNA for the CDR3: TGTGCCAGCAGCCAACAGGGTAATACCAATCAGCCCCAGCATTTT. Amino acid sequence: CASSQQGNTNQPQHF.

The gene calls are TRBV18 and TRBJ1-1, with TRBD1 matching 7 bases. Per germline, CDR1 KGHSH and CDR2 LQKENI. Trimming at V came to 3 bases and at J to 8 bases, leaving 9 bases not matched to a gene. CDR3 length: 14 residues. The CDR3 region is CASSPRTGDREAFF. The CDR3 DNA sequence: TGTGCCAGCTCACCGCGGACAGGAGACCGAGAAGCTTTCTTT.

V usage is TRBV5-1 and J usage is TRBJ1-5; perhaps TRBD1 as D (5 bases). Germline V gene data show CDR1 as SGHRS and CDR2 as YFSETQ. V was shortened by 2 bases and J by 5 bases, with 14 bases between the two germline ends. CDR3 size: 15 residues. Written as DNA, the CDR3 is TGCGCCAGCAGCTTTCGGCAGGGTGAAGATCAGCCCCAGCATTTT. Protein sequence: CASSFRQGEDQPQHF.